These 4 T cell receptor beta chains were all obtained from the same sample, sequenced in a study of response to subunit inactivated influenza vaccine. One entry per CDR3 protein results from TCRdb running MiXCR on the RT-PCR reads. The table lists about 700,000 distinct CDR3 sequences, approximately 15% of them singletons, with around 7% in the top ten. The sequencing here drew on PBMCs from blood, taken about 14 days before vaccination. The receptors stem from a man over 45 who received an inactivated influenza vaccine.

This clonotype was seen a handful of times. This chain links TRBV5-1 with TRBJ2-3, with TRBD2 identical over 8 bases. CDR1 and CDR2 from the germline V gene are SGHRS and YFSETQ. J was trimmed by 1 base and V by 3 bases; bases with no gene match: 4. This CDR3 comprises 15 residues. This CDR3 is CASSSLAEGTDTQYF. CDR3 DNA: TGCGCCAGCAGCTCACTAGCGGAAGGCACAGATACGCAGTATTTT.

This clonotype has only a few counts. The chain links TRBV6-1 to TRBJ2-2, with no clear D. The CDR3 extends over 14 amino acids. The V end was cut by 1 base, the J end by 1 base, with 4 bases between. The V gene's germline CDR1 is MNHNS and CDR2 SASEGT. The CDR3 bases are TGTGCCAGCAGTGAAGTCGTGAACACCGGGGAGCTGTTTTTT. It is translated as CASSEVVNTGELFF.

This clonotype has a handful of counts. This chain joins TRBV24-1 and TRBJ2-2, with a tentative D call TRBD1 (6 bases). Trimming pared 7 bases from V and 3 bases from J, leaving 14 bases between. This CDR3 contains 15 residues. Germline CDR1 is KGHDR and CDR2 is SFDVKD. The CDR3 bases are TGTGCCACCAGAAGCACAGGGACGGACACCGGGGAGCTGTTTTTT. The encoded protein is CATRSTGTDTGELFF.

The chain combines TRBV20-1 with TRBJ2-2; the match to TRBD2 covers 7 bases. V shed 1 base, J shed 4 bases, and the junction held 3 bases outside the gene matches. Germline assignment: CDR1 DFQATT and CDR2 SNEGSKA (reference sequence). CDR3 length equals 14 residues. CDR3 nucleotide sequence: TGCAGTGCTAGAGTTGGGGGGGGCACCGGGGAGCTGTTTTTT. Its protein product is CSARVGGGTGELFF.